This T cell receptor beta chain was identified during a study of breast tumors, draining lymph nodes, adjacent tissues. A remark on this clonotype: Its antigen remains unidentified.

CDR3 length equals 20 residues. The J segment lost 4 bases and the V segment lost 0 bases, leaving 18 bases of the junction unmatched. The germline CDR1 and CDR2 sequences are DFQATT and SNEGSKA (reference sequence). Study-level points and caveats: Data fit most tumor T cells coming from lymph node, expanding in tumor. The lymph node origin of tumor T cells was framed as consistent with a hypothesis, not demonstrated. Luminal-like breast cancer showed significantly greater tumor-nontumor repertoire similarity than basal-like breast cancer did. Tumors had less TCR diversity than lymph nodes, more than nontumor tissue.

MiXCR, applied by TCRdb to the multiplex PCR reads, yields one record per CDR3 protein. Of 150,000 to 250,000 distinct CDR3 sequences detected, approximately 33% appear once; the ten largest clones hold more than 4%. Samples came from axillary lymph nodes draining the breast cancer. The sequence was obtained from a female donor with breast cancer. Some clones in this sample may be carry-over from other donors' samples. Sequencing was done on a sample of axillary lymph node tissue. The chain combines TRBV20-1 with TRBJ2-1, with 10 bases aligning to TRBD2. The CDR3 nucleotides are TGCAGTGCTAGAGATCTGAACAGGGACCCAGCGGGAGGGCCTTACAATGAGCAGTTCTTC. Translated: CSARDLNRDPAGGPYNEQFF.